The clone carrying this TCR gamma chain was seen ten or more times. Its specificity is unknown. Only one base separates this from a far larger clonotype, so it likely reflects a read error. The data were taken from a study of γδ T cells in repeated Plasmodium falciparum infection. Across the study: Malaria-naive adults were infected with P. falciparum NF54 four times over about 600 days. Study conclusions and caveats: Waves of new clonotype selection appeared after repeated controlled infections in Vdelta2-negative, largely Vdelta1+, gammadelta T cells. One small rural Malian village, predominantly a single ethnic group, supplied the cohort.

The CDR3 sequence is 13 residues long. Trimming cost V 0 bases and J 5 bases; bases outside gene matches: 4. Germline values: CDR1 GITISATS, CDR2 ISYDGTV (reference sequence). TRG and TRD sequences were obtained from every sorted gammadelta sample. TCRdb reanalysed the multiplex PCR reads via CATT. The sample yields roughly 24,000 gamma-chain clones, around 2.9% seen once. Flow sorting of PBMC yielded separate Vgamma9/Vdelta2+ and Vdelta2-negative gammadelta T cell populations for bulk repertoire analysis. The receptor was derived from a pool of human donors (malaria-infected and uninfected, not separated). Sequenced material: gamma-delta T cells from blood. The rearrangement joins TRGV9 to TRGJ1 or TRGJ2. Here the CDR3 reads CALWEVRHYKKLF. CDR3 DNA sequence: TGTGCCTTGTGGGAGGTGCGTCATTATAAGAAACTCTTT.